The 4 T cell receptor beta chains below were found in one sample sequenced in a study of OX40 agonist ivuxolimab in advanced cancers. Library prep was done by the immunoSEQ multiplex PCR assay. As stored in TCRdb, this immuneACCESS dataset retains in-frame rearrangements with V and J assigned. A fraction of the clones does not appear; measured against another copy, unresolved V genes explain less than half of the discrepancy, and the remainder lacks a known reason. This sample holds about 93,000 clones; around 94% were observed only once. The ten largest clones take up around 2.8% of the sample. The input for sequencing was CD4+ or CD8+ T cells sorted from blood, taken in a trial of the OX40 agonist ivuxolimab. The source is an adult with an advanced solid tumor such as melanoma, head and neck, liver or kidney cancer.

The chain couples TRBV5-1 to TRBJ2-1; 16 nucleotides align to TRBD2. The CDR3 spans 18 residues. Germline V gives CDR1 SGHRS, CDR2 YFSETQ. The ends lost 4 bases at V and 8 bases at J; junction bases unmatched: 12. CDR3 sequence reads: CASSPGLAGGPGWYEQFF. In DNA, the CDR3 is TGCGCCAGCAGCCCGGGACTAGCGGGAGGGCCTGGTTGGTATGAGCAGTTCTTC.

This clone has a single count. The rearrangement links TRBV11-2 to TRBJ2-5, with D hard to call. The V end was cut by 5 bases, the J end by 0 bases, with 10 bases between. Looked up from germline, CDR1 is SGHAT and CDR2 is FQNNGV. This CDR3 region has 14 residues. This chain's CDR3 is CASSGPTYQETQYF. For the CDR3, the DNA is TGTGCCAGCAGCGGACCCACGTACCAAGAGACCCAGTACTTC.

The chain recombines TRBV5-4 with TRBJ2-7, with TRBD1 matching over 8 bases. The germline gives CDR1 SGHNT, CDR2 YYREEE (reference sequence). V was clipped by 2 bases and J by 4 bases; unmatched bases: 5. The CDR3 totals 14 residues. The CDR3 here is CASSLPGQVYEQYF. As DNA, the CDR3 is TGTGCCAGCAGCTTACCGGGACAGGTGTACGAGCAGTACTTC.

The chain has TRBV4-1 and TRBJ2-5; D tentatively fits TRBD1 or TRBD2 (5 bases each). This CDR3 contains 19 residues. Germline V gene lookup returns CDR1 MGHRA and CDR2 YSYEKL. Deletions cut 0 bases from V and 4 bases from J, with 24 bases between. CDR3 nucleotides: TGCGCCAGCAGCCAAGATCGCGGGTCAGGGCCCATAAGGTTAGAGACCCAGTACTTC. This translates into CASSQDRGSGPIRLETQYF.